Listed below are T cell receptor beta chains from one sample, sequenced in a study of cytomegalovirus exposure and HLA in healthy donors. Repertoires were generated with immunoSEQ multiplex PCR, while TCRdb's copy carries only in-frame clones and drops some. Among 150,000 to 200,000 clones, 75% to 80% were seen once, and the ten largest hold 2.9%. Sequenced: PBMCs. The receptors shown here come from a female donor in good health and CMV-seronegative. Each CDR3 is given with its conserved first and last residue. Fields, in order: J gene, D gene, clone size, V gene, CDR3 DNA, CDR3 protein. D genes are given only for firm matches. Clone sizes are given selectively: once, few, many, or a class where the clone is expanded.

TRBJ1-6 - - TRBV7-8 TGTGCCAGCAGCTTTGACAGGCCGGATTCACCCCTCCACTTT CASSFDRPDSPLHF
TRBJ1-2 - - TRBV6-5 TGTGCCAGCAGCCTGGGGGGTCCCTATGGCTACACCTTC CASSLGGPYGYTF
TRBJ2-3 - once TRBV7-9 TGTTCTACCGCTACAGATACGCAGTATTTT CSTATDTQYF
TRBJ2-3 - - TRBV2 TGTGCCAGCGGGGCGACTAGGGGAAGAACAGATACGCAGTATTTT CASGATRGRTDTQYF
TRBJ2-2 - - TRBV12-5 TGTGCTAGTGGTCCCCCCCCGGGACATACCACCGGGGAGCTGTTTTTT CASGPPPGHTTGELFF
TRBJ2-7 TRBD1 - TRBV28 TGTGCCAGCTCGACAGGGGGCAGGGGGGGCTTGTTC CASSTGGRGGLF
TRBJ1-6 TRBD1 - TRBV19 TGTGCCAGTAGTATAGTGGAGACAGGGGTTTCACCCCTCCACTTT CASSIVETGVSPLHF
TRBJ2-7 - - TRBV5-1 TGCGCCACCGCGCCCGGCGCGGGATCCAACGAGCAGTACTTC CATAPGAGSNEQYF
TRBJ2-5 - - TRBV2 TGTGCCAGCAGTGTTCAGCAAGAGACCCAGTACTTC CASSVQQETQYF
TRBJ2-3 - - TRBV11-3 TGTGCCAGCCGCCTCACCGGGACAGATACGCAGTATTTT CASRLTGTDTQYF
TRBJ1-2 - - TRBV30 TGTGCCCTTAACTATGGCTACACCTTC CALNYGYTF
TRBJ1-2 - once TRBV2 TGTGCCAGCAGTGAGGGGGGGTGGCCAACGGACTATGGCTACACCTTC CASSEGGWPTDYGYTF
TRBJ1-1 - - TRBV2 TGTGCCAGCAGCTCACAGGGCGAAACTGAAGCTTTCTTT CASSSQGETEAFF
TRBJ2-5 TRBD1 - TRBV5-1 TGCGCCAGCAGCAGTACAGGGGGGTTTAAGACCCAGTACTTC CASSSTGGFKTQYF
TRBJ2-1 TRBD2 many TRBV10-3 TGTGCCATCAGTGACCGGGGGAGGGGTCCCTACAATGAGCAGTTCTTC CAISDRGRGPYNEQFF
TRBJ2-2 TRBD1 once TRBV18 TGTGCCAGCTCACCAGACAGGGTAACCGGGGAGCTGTTTTTT CASSPDRVTGELFF
TRBJ2-4 - - TRBV11-3 TGTGCCAGCAGCTCACAGGTGGCGCGGAACATTCAGTACTTC CASSSQVARNIQYF
TRBJ2-7 TRBD2 - TRBV6-5 TGTGCCAGCAGCCGCGGGGGGCTCGAGCAGTACTTC CASSRGGLEQYF
TRBJ2-5 - - TRBV7-3 TGTGCCAGCAGCTTAAACGGGCAGGGGACCCAGTACTTC CASSLNGQGTQYF
TRBJ1-5 TRBD1 - TRBV5-5 TGTGCCAGCAGCTTGGCGACAGGGGCAAGCTATAGCAATCAGCCCCAGCATTTT CASSLATGASYSNQPQHF
TRBJ2-1 TRBD2 - TRBV7-3 TGTGCCAGCAGCCTATATAGCGGGAAGGACAATGAGCAGTTCTTC CASSLYSGKDNEQFF
TRBJ2-5 - once TRBV7-2 TGTGCCAGCAGCTTAGGAGGGTTTGGGTCCCTGGGGTCGCAAGAGACCCAGTACTTC CASSLGGFGSLGSQETQYF
TRBJ2-1 TRBD2 - TRBV28 TGTGCCAGCAAGGCGGGAGGGTACAATGAGCAGTTCTTC CASKAGGYNEQFF
TRBJ2-1 TRBD2 - TRBV29-1 TGCAGCGCTGTTAAGCTTAGCGGGAGGGTTGGGGATGAGCAGTTCTTC CSAVKLSGRVGDEQFF
TRBJ2-7 - - TRBV7-6 TGTGCCAGCAGCTCAAACAGGGACCCCTACGAGCAGTACTTC CASSSNRDPYEQYF
TRBJ2-2 - - TRBV2 TGTGCCAGCAGCGCGGGACTTAACACCGGGGAGCTGTTTTTT CASSAGLNTGELFF
TRBJ1-2 TRBD1 - TRBV7-9 TGTGCCAGCAGCTTAGCCCCGGGACAGGGGGCGCGGGATGGCTACACCTTC CASSLAPGQGARDGYTF